The present T cell receptor (beta chain) was sequenced within a study of T cell repertoires in cytomegalovirus infection. Study background: Recently identified HLA-C-restricted CMV epitopes were used, and well-studied HLA-B-restricted CMV epitopes were used as well. In public TCR beta signatures, there were indications of both CMV infection and matching HLA type.

This clonotype was seen only a few times. As yet, its antigen is unknown. The CDR3 spans 16 residues. Germline loops: CDR1 SEHNR, CDR2 FQNEAQ (reference sequence). V lost 3 bases to trimming and J lost 4 bases; unmatched junction nucleotides: 9. TCRdb ran MiXCR on the reads and lists one entry per CDR3 protein. Of some 920,000 distinct CDR3 sequences listed, approximately 33% are singletons. Study observations and caveats: Cumulative public TCR beta family frequency identified CMV carriers with the relevant HLA. The response measured ex vivo was dominated by TCR beta clonotypes (HLA-C-restricted and CMV-specific).

The rearrangement uses TRBV7-9 and TRBJ2-3; TRBD2 matches at 8 bases. Sample: cultured CD8+ T cells from PBMCs, taken from culture after CMV antigen stimulation. This clonotype originated in a human donor in good health (CMV status not recorded). Some clones in this sample may be carry-over from other donors' samples. Here the CDR3 reads CASSFGHGGAPDTQYF. Here the CDR3 DNA reads TGTGCCAGCAGCTTCGGGCACGGGGGGGCCCCAGATACGCAGTATTTT. The whole variable domain, filled in from reference TRBV7-9 and TRBJ2-3, reads DTGVSQNPRHKITKRGQNVTFRCDPISEHNRLYWYRQTLGQGPEFLTYFQNEAQLEKSRLLSDRFSAERPKGSFSTLEIQRTEQGDSAMYLCASSFGHGGAPDTQYFGPGTRLTVL.